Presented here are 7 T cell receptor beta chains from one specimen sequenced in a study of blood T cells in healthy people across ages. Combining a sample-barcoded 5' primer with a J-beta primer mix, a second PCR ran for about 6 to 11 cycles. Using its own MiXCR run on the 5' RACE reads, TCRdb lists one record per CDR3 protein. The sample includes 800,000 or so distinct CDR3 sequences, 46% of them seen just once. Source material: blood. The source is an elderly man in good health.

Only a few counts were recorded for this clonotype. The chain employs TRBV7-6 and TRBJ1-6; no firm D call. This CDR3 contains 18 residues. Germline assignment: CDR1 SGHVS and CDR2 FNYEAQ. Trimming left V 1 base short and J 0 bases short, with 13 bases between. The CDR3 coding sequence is TGTGCCAGCAGCTTAGTCCCAGATACGAGCTCCTATAATTCACCCCTCCACTTT. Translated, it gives CASSLVPDTSSYNSPLHF.

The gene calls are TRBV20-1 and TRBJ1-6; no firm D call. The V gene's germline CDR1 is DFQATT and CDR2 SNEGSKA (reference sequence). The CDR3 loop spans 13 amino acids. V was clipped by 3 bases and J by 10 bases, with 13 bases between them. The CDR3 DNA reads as TGCAGTGCTAGTCCGGGTCCGGGATCACCCCTCCACTTT. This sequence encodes CSASPGPGSPLHF.

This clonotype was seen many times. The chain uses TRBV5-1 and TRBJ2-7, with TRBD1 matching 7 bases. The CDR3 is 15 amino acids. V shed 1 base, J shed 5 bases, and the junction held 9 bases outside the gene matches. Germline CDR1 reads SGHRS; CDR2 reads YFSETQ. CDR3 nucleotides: TGCGCCAGCAGCTTGAACCGGGACAGAGTTAACGAGCAGTACTTC. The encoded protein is CASSLNRDRVNEQYF.

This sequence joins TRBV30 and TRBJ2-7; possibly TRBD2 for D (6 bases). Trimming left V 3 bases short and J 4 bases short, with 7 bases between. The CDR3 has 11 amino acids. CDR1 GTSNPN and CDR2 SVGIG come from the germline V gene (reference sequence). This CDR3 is CAWSGGYEQYF. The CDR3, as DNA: TGTGCCTGGAGCGGGGGTTACGAGCAGTACTTC. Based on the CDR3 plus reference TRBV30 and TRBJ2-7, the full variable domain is SQTIHQWPATLVQPVGSPLSLECTVEGTSNPNLYWYRQAAGRGLQLLFYSVGIGQISSEVPQNLSASRPQDRQFILSSKKLLLSDSGFYLCAWSGGYEQYFGPGTRLTVT.

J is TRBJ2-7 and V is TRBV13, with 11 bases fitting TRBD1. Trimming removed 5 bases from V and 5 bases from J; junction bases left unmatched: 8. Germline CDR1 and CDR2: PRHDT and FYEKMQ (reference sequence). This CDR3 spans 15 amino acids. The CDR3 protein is CASSPPGTGGNEQYF. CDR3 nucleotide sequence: TGTGCCAGCAGCCCCCCCGGGACAGGGGGTAACGAGCAGTACTTC.

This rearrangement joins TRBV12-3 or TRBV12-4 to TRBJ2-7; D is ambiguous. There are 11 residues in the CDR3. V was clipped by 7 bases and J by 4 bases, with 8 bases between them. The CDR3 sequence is CASTELYEQYF. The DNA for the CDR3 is TGTGCCAGCACTGAATTGTACGAGCAGTACTTC.

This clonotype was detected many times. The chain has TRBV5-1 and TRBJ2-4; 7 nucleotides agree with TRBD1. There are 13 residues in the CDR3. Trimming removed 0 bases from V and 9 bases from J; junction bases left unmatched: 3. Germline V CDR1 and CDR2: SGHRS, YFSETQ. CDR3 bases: TGCGCCAGCAGCTTGGGGGGACAGACCATTCAGTACTTC. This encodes CASSLGGQTIQYF.